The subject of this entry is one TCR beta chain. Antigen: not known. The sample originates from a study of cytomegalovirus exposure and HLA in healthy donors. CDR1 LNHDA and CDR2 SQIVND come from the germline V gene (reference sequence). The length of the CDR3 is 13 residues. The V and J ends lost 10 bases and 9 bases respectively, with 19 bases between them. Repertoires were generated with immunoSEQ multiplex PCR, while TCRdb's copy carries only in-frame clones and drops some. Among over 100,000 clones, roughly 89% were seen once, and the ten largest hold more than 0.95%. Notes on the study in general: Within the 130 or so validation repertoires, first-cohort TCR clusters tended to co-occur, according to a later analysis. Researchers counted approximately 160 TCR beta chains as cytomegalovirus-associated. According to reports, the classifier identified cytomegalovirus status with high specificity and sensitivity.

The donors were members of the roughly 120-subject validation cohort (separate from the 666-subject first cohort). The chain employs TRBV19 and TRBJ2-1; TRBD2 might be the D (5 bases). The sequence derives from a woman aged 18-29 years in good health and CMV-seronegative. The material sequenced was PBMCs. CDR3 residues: CAIAPGYGSEQFF. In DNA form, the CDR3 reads TGTGCCATCGCGCCGGGATATGGGAGTGAGCAGTTCTTC.